The sequence of this TCR beta chain was determined in a study of stem cell transplantation in POMP-related autoinflammatory disease. Looking at the study overall: The study hypothesized thymoproteasome defects skew the TRB repertoire via impaired CD8+ selection. Pre-transplant patients had naive-skewed CD4+ T cells and few CD8+ T cells.

Libraries were prepared by immunoSEQ multiplex PCR; TCRdb keeps only in-frame clonotypes and omits some of them. The sample holds 11,000 or so clones, approximately 86% seen once. To note about this clone: Its antigen is not identified.

Study results and limitations: In PRAID patients, the number of distinct TRB V-J gene pairings was restricted. Across all analyzed T-cell subsets, patients with PRAID tended toward reduced diversity and increased clonality.

PRAID featured prominent immunodeficiency. V shed 7 bases and J shed 8 bases, with 17 bases lying between them. Looked up from germline, CDR1 is MDHEN and CDR2 is SYDVKM. The CDR3 spans 13 residues. Source: CD8+ T cells from PBMCs, taken before stem cell transplantation. The chain recombines TRBV28 with TRBJ1-2, with no clear D. This TCR was recovered from a human donor with POMP-related autoinflammation and immune dysregulation (PRAID). The CDR3 bases are TGTGCCAGCACCATGCCCGGGCTATTCGGCTACACCTTC. The encoded protein is CASTMPGLFGYTF.